The next 30 T cell receptor beta chains were all read from a single sample in a study of blood T cells in healthy people across ages. With a J-beta primer mix and a sample-barcoded 5' primer, a second PCR ran about 7 to 12 cycles. TCRdb called the 5' RACE reads again in MiXCR, with one record for every CDR3 protein. The table shows more than 500,000 distinct CDR3 sequences, with 27% occurring only once. Input material: blood. All receptors derive from a woman aged 65 to 85 in good health.

This clonotype was recorded a few times. The V gene is TRBV20-1, the J gene TRBJ2-5; D is perhaps TRBD2 (5 bases). Matching the DNA end better, TRBJ2-7 makes the J call doubtful. The CDR3 is 12 amino acids. CDR1 is DFQATT, CDR2 SNEGSKA, per germline (reference sequence). This chain's CDR3 is CSARGSTYEQYF. CDR3 coding DNA: TGCAGTGCACGGGGTAGCACTTACGAGCAGTACTTC.

The chain uses TRBV2 and TRBJ1-5, with 9 positions matching TRBD1. The ends lost 6 bases at V and 5 bases at J; junction bases unmatched: 5. CDR1 is SNHLY and CDR2 is FYNNEI in the germline V gene. The CDR3 covers 14 residues. The CDR3 DNA follows: TGTGCCAGCAGCGGGACAGGGTCAGATCAGCCCCAGCATTTT. Protein: CASSGTGSDQPQHF.

At least ten counts were recorded for this clonotype. This chain uses TRBV6-6 with TRBJ2-5, with TRBD2 matching over 9 bases. The CDR3 contains 16 residues. Germline V gives CDR1 MNHNY, CDR2 SVGAGI (reference sequence). Trimming removed 3 bases from V and 7 bases from J; junction bases left unmatched: 12. The CDR3 DNA is TGTGCCAGCAGTTATAAGGCTAGCGGGACTGGTGGGACCCAGTACTTC. It translates to CASSYKASGTGGTQYF.

This clonotype was counted only a few times. One end of the junction does not line up with germline, which may come from a read error. The rearrangement uses TRBV11-2 and TRBJ1-1; 7 nucleotides agree with TRBD1. The germline V gene encodes CDR1 SGHAT and CDR2 FQNNGV. CDR3 length: 14 amino acids. DNA of the CDR3: TGTGCTAGCAGCTTCAGGGGGACCAACACTGAAGCTTTCTTT. Translation gives CASSFRGTNTEAFF. The whole variable domain, remainder taken from reference TRBV11-2 and TRBJ1-1, is EAGVAQSPRYKIIEKRQSVAFWCNPISGHATLYWYQQILGQGPKLLIQFQNNGVVDDSQLPKDRFSAERLKGVDSTLKIQPAKLEDSAVYLCASSFRGTNTEAFFGQGTRLTVV.

The table lists this clonotype with a few counts. The rearrangement links TRBV5-1 to TRBJ2-2; no firm D call. The CDR3 has 14 residues. The germline gives CDR1 SGHRS, CDR2 YFSETQ. V was trimmed by 3 bases and J by 4 bases, leaving 10 bases between them. CDR3: CASSSYQSTGELFF. CDR3 nucleotide sequence: TGCGCCAGCAGCTCCTACCAAAGCACCGGGGAGCTGTTTTTT. Filled out from reference TRBV5-1 and TRBJ2-2, the complete variable domain reads KAGVTQTPRYLIKTRGQQVTLSCSPISGHRSVSWYQQTPGQGLQFLFEYFSETQRNKGNFPGRFSGRQFSNSRSEMNVSTLELGDSALYLCASSSYQSTGELFFGEGSRLTVL.

As to this clonotype: A much larger clonotype is one base distant, so this may be a read error. CDR3 in DNA: TGTGCCATCAGGGAGGATCTCTCAGGGGAAAAACCGTTTTTT. Its protein product is CAIREDLSGEKPFF. This chain connects TRBV10-3 to TRBJ1-4; D may be TRBD1 (6 bases). The CDR3 contains 14 residues. Germline values: CDR1 ENHRY, CDR2 SYGVKD.

The chain carries TRBV6-5 and TRBJ2-7; 12 bases are shared with TRBD1. The V and J ends lost 2 bases and 3 bases, in that order; junction bases with no gene match: 2. The CDR3 has 15 amino acids. The germline V gene has CDR1 MNHEY and CDR2 SVGAGI. The CDR3 protein is CASSYRDRGLYEQYF. The CDR3 region has the DNA TGTGCCAGCAGTTACCGGGACAGGGGGCTCTACGAGCAGTACTTC.

This clonotype was observed a few times. One end of the junction varies from germline; a read error may be responsible. This chain uses TRBV29-1 with TRBJ2-5, with TRBD1 as a possible D gene (5 bases). Looked up from germline, CDR1 is SQVTM and CDR2 is ANQGSEA. This CDR3 spans 13 amino acids. The CDR3 region has the DNA TGCAGCGTTGGTAAGGACAAAGGCTACGAGCAGCACTTC. Residues: CSVGKDKGYEQHF.

In this sample, this clonotype turned up a few times. Here the CDR3 DNA reads TGTGCCAGCAGTTACTCGACAGGCAGGCGACTCACAGATACGCAGTATTTT. It is translated as CASSYSTGRRLTDTQYF. The chain joins TRBV6-5 to TRBJ2-3; D possibly corresponds to TRBD1 (6 bases). The V end lost 0 bases, the J end lost 2 bases, and 15 bases lay between the germline ends. This CDR3 contains 17 residues. CDR1 is MNHEY and CDR2 is SVGAGI in the germline V gene.

J is TRBJ2-7 and V is TRBV6-6, with TRBD2 matching over 7 bases. This CDR3 comprises 12 residues. Germline CDR1 is MNHNY and CDR2 is SVGAGI (reference sequence). V was clipped by 6 bases and J by 7 bases; unmatched bases: 6. The CDR3 spells CASSRDYFEQYF. CDR3 nucleotide sequence: TGTGCCAGCAGCAGGGACTATTTTGAGCAGTACTTC.

J is TRBJ2-3 and V is TRBV29-1; 10 bases map to TRBD2. The CDR3 consists of 16 residues. Germline V gives CDR1 SQVTM, CDR2 ANQGSEA. The junction had 10 bases not matched to a gene; V was cut back by 3 bases and J by 4 bases. In nucleotides, the CDR3 is TGCAGCGTTGAGAGCGCCCGGGGACTAGCGCCAGATACGCAGTATTTT. Residues: CSVESARGLAPDTQYF.

V is TRBV4-2 and J is TRBJ1-1; D is uncertain. CDR3 length: 12 residues. From germline, CDR1 is LGHNA and CDR2 YNFKEQ. V was shortened by 1 base and J by 5 bases, with 5 bases between the two germline ends. CDR3 region: CASSQVTTEAFF. CDR3 DNA sequence: TGTGCCAGCAGCCAAGTGACGACTGAAGCTTTCTTT.

This clonotype appeared a few times. The CDR3 bases are TGTGCCAGCTCACCTCAGCCATTGGGTCTCTACGAGCAGTACTTC. This translates into CASSPQPLGLYEQYF. The genes are TRBV18 and TRBJ2-7; D ambiguous. The CDR3 totals 15 residues. V lost 3 bases to trimming and J lost 3 bases, with 15 bases between them. CDR1 is KGHSH and CDR2 is LQKENI in the germline V gene.

In DNA form, the CDR3 reads TGTGCCAGCAGCCGGAACCAGGGGATGAACACTGAAGCTTTCTTT. It translates to CASSRNQGMNTEAFF. This chain connects TRBV7-2 to TRBJ1-1; TRBD1 is a possible D gene (6 bases). CDR3 length: 15 amino acids. V was cut by 5 bases and J by 0 bases, with 13 bases left in between. Per germline, CDR1 SGHTA and CDR2 FQGNSA. Filled out from reference TRBV7-2 and TRBJ1-1, the complete variable domain reads GAGVSQSPSNKVTEKGKDVELRCDPISGHTALYWYRQSLGQGLEFLIYFQGNSAPDKSGLPSDRFSAERTGGSVSTLTIQRTQQEDSAVYLCASSRNQGMNTEAFFGQGTRLTVV.

The chain has TRBV12-3 or TRBV12-4 and TRBJ2-3; D call uncertain. The CDR3 is 14 amino acids. V lost 2 bases and J 2 bases, leaving 8 bases between the germline ends. The CDR3 nucleotides read TGTGCCAGCAGTTTACGGGCTGTCACAGATACGCAGTATTTT. Its translation is CASSLRAVTDTQYF.

The J gene is TRBJ2-1, the V gene TRBV6-2 or TRBV6-3; D unclear. V was shortened by 6 bases and J by 10 bases, with 13 bases between the two germline ends. Looked up from germline, CDR1 is MNHEY and CDR2 is SVGEGT. The CDR3 is 12 amino acids. CDR3 in amino acids: CASSNIPVEQFF. The CDR3 bases are TGTGCCAGCAGCAACATCCCTGTGGAGCAGTTCTTC.

There are a few counts of this clonotype. This sequence joins TRBV7-9 and TRBJ2-5; maybe TRBD2 (6 bases). This CDR3 has 16 amino acids. V lost 3 bases, J lost 1 base, and 15 bases lay in between. Per the germline V gene, CDR1 is SEHNR and CDR2 is FQNEAQ (reference sequence). The CDR3 bases are TGTGCCAGCAGCTTGTGGGCAGCGGGCCTCCAAGAGACCCAGTACTTC. Protein sequence: CASSLWAAGLQETQYF.

This clonotype was counted at least ten times. The chain links TRBV9 to TRBJ1-1; D remains unclear. V lost 0 bases and J lost 5, with 8 bases in between. The germline gives CDR1 SGDLS, CDR2 YYNGEE. The CDR3 loop spans 13 amino acids. The DNA of the CDR3 is TGTGCCAGCAGCGTAGCTACTGGGACTGAAGCTTTCTTT. This translates into CASSVATGTEAFF.

This clonotype was counted only a few times. The chain uses TRBV18 and TRBJ2-6; D call uncertain. Germline V CDR1 and CDR2: KGHSH, LQKENI. Trimming removed 3 bases at V and 0 bases at J, with 9 bases between. The CDR3 spans 16 residues. The CDR3 DNA reads as TGTGCCAGCTCACCGACACAAACCTCTGGGGCCAACGTCCTGACTTTC. Translated: CASSPTQTSGANVLTF.

This chain joins TRBV29-1 and TRBJ1-3; unclear D gene. Germline CDR1 and CDR2: SQVTM and ANQGSEA. V lost 6 bases to trimming and J lost 1 base, with 4 bases between them. This CDR3 comprises 11 residues. The CDR3 DNA reads TGCAGCGTGTATTCTGGAAACACCATATATTTT. This gives the protein CSVYSGNTIYF.

Points on this clonotype: Germline and junction disagree at one end, which may indicate a read error. The chain joins TRBV15 to TRBJ2-1; perhaps TRBD2 as D (6 bases). The end of the DNA aligns better with TRBJ2-7, so the J call may be wrong. CDR1 and CDR2 (germline): LNHNV, YYDKDF (reference sequence). The CDR3 totals 13 residues. As DNA, the CDR3 is TGTGCCGCCAGCAGAGATCCGGGGGACGAGCAGTACTTC. Amino acids: CAASRDPGDEQYF.

The chain carries TRBV29-1 and TRBJ2-7; no firm D call. The CDR3 extends over 13 amino acids. Trimming cost V 2 bases and J 5 bases, with 13 bases left between them. Germline V lookup: CDR1 SQVTM, CDR2 ANQGSEA. CDR3 region: CSVEFDLPNEQYF. The CDR3 region has the DNA TGCAGCGTTGAATTCGATTTACCCAACGAGCAGTACTTC.

As regards this clonotype: Germline is not matched at one junction end, which may reflect a read error. The genes are TRBV28 and TRBJ2-1; D may match TRBD1 or TRBD2 (5 bases each). Germline CDR1 and CDR2: MDHEN and SYDVKM. The CDR3 runs 13 residues. CDR3 coding DNA: TGTGCCAGCAGTGGGGGAATCTACAATGAGCGGTTCTTC. Protein sequence: CASSGGIYNERFF.

V usage is TRBV20-1 and J usage is TRBJ2-5; a weak D match, TRBD2 (7 bases). Gene TRBJ2-1 matches the end of the DNA better, so the J call may be wrong. The CDR3 is 13 residues long. Germline V gene lookup returns CDR1 DFQATT and CDR2 SNEGSKA (reference sequence). The CDR3 spells CSASKGGRDEQFF. For the CDR3, the DNA is TGCAGTGCTTCAAAGGGGGGGCGGGATGAGCAGTTCTTC.

V is TRBV6-2 or TRBV6-3 and J is TRBJ2-4, with a tentative D call TRBD2 (6 bases). CDR1 MNHEY and CDR2 SVGEGT come from the germline V gene. This CDR3 has 15 residues. Trimming shortened V by 8 bases and J by 3 bases, and 17 bases separated the two germline ends. This CDR3 is CASAIGGEGKNIQYF. The CDR3 bases are TGTGCCAGCGCGATCGGGGGAGAAGGCAAAAACATTCAGTACTTC.

This clonotype has just a few counts. The V gene is TRBV4-3, the J gene TRBJ2-3, with 10 bases fitting TRBD2. V shed 2 bases, J shed 6 bases, and the junction held 5 bases outside the gene matches. Looked up from germline, CDR1 is LGHNA and CDR2 is YSLEER. The CDR3 is 15 residues long. The CDR3 DNA reads as TGCGCCAGCAGCCAATCGACTAGCGGGTTGGATACGCAGTATTTT. This encodes CASSQSTSGLDTQYF.

This clonotype was counted a few times. The V call is TRBV19, the J call TRBJ2-6, with D unclear. The CDR3 extends over 17 amino acids. Trimming removed 1 base at V and 0 bases at J, with 10 bases between. Germline V gene sequence: CDR1 LNHDA, CDR2 SQIVND (reference sequence). CDR3 coding DNA: TGTGCCAGTAGTATAGTCCTCAGTCCCTCTGGGGCCAACGTCCTGACTTTC. This sequence encodes CASSIVLSPSGANVLTF.

This sequence joins TRBV6-1 and TRBJ1-1; perhaps TRBD1 as D (6 bases). This CDR3 contains 14 residues. The V and J ends lost 8 bases and 3 bases respectively, with 16 bases between them. Germline CDR1 and CDR2: MNHNS and SASEGT. As DNA, the CDR3 is TGTGCCAGCCTCCGCCGGGACACATACACTGAAGCTTTCTTT. It yields the protein CASLRRDTYTEAFF.

The rearrangement uses TRBV20-1 and TRBJ2-5; possible D gene TRBD2, 5 bases. This CDR3 is 13 amino acids long. Germline V gene sequence: CDR1 DFQATT, CDR2 SNEGSKA (reference sequence). Trimming removed 7 bases from V and 3 bases from J, with 15 bases in between. The CDR3 nucleotides are TGCAGTGTTCATTATGGGAGCGAAGAGACCCAGTACTTC. It encodes CSVHYGSEETQYF.

The chain links TRBV29-1 to TRBJ1-1; D uncertain. Germline V gene sequence: CDR1 SQVTM, CDR2 ANQGSEA. The CDR3 consists of 8 residues. V lost 6 bases and J lost 6, with 2 bases in between. CDR3 coding DNA: TGCAGCGTCTCTGAAGCTTTCTTT. Translated, it gives CSVSEAFF.